Presented here are 25 T cell receptor beta chains from one specimen sequenced in a study of T cells in Graves' hyperthyroidism and ophthalmopathy. It was RNA transcripts that yielded the amplified TCR beta CDR3 regions. First-round RT-PCR with HTBI primers amplified the TCR CDR3 region. MiXCR, run by TCRdb on the multiplex PCR reads, gives a single entry per CDR3 protein. The sample gives 250,000 to 300,000 distinct CDR3 sequences, around 13% of which show up once; 6.5% to 10% is in the top ten. Material for sequencing was blood. These receptor sequences come from a woman aged 40 to 50 with Graves' hyperthyroidism.

A remark on this clonotype: Possible read error: a much larger clone is one base away. The chain uses TRBV12-3 or TRBV12-4 and TRBJ2-7; D possibly matches TRBD1 or TRBD2 (5 bases each). CDR3 size: 15 residues. Trimming removed 5 bases from V and 0 bases from J, with 14 bases in between. CDR3 sequence: CASSRRGRGSYEQYF. Written as DNA, the CDR3 is TGTGCCAGCAGTCGACGGGGTAGGGGCTCCTACGAGCAGTACTTC.

The chain uses TRBV6-2 or TRBV6-3 and TRBJ2-3; D call uncertain. This CDR3 contains 14 residues. Looked up from germline, CDR1 is MNHEY and CDR2 is SVGEGT. Trimming took 7 bases from V and 2 from J, leaving 13 bases between them. CDR3 amino acids: CASTDLSYTDTQYF. In DNA form, the CDR3 reads TGTGCCAGCACCGACCTTAGCTACACAGATACGCAGTATTTT.

This clonotype appeared many times. The rearrangement joins TRBV6-1 to TRBJ2-7; 9 bases agree with TRBD1. The CDR3 spans 14 residues. Germline loops: CDR1 MNHNS, CDR2 SASEGT. Trimming cost V 6 bases and J 7 bases; bases outside gene matches: 10. This chain's CDR3 is CASRIDGTGFEQYF. CDR3 bases: TGTGCCAGCAGAATCGACGGGACAGGGTTTGAGCAGTACTTC.

This clonotype was found many times. This sequence joins TRBV5-6 and TRBJ2-3; no firm D call. Between the trimmed V and J ends, which lost 6 bases and 4 bases, there was a span of 12 bases. The germline gives CDR1 SGHDT, CDR2 YYEEEE. This CDR3 contains 13 residues. CDR3 amino acids: CASTPRGADTQYF. The DNA for the CDR3 is TGTGCCAGCACCCCTAGAGGCGCAGATACGCAGTATTTT.

This clonotype was counted at least ten times. The rearrangement joins TRBV11-2 to TRBJ1-6, with TRBD1 matching 9 bases. J was trimmed by 9 bases and V by 5 bases; bases with no gene match: 8. This CDR3 region has 15 residues. Germline loops: CDR1 SGHAT, CDR2 FQNNGV. The CDR3 nucleotides read TGTGCCAGCAGCCCCAAGGGACAGGGAGGTTCACCCCTCCACTTT. Translation gives CASSPKGQGGSPLHF.

This clonotype was detected many times. The chain joins TRBV19 to TRBJ1-2; no clear D. The V gene lost 3 bases and the J gene lost 4 bases, with 12 bases spanning the gap. Germline loops: CDR1 LNHDA, CDR2 SQIVND (reference sequence). The CDR3 is 14 residues long. The CDR3 DNA follows: TGTGCCAGTAGTATCACCCCCACGGGCTATGGCTACACCTTC. Its translation is CASSITPTGYGYTF.

V and J are TRBV11-2 and TRBJ1-4; a weak D match, TRBD1 (5 bases). The CDR3 has 16 amino acids. Germline assignment: CDR1 SGHAT and CDR2 FQNNGV. V was pared by 5 bases and J by 5 bases, with 18 bases between. For the CDR3, the DNA is TGTGCCAGCAGCCCTATCCCGGGACCGCTGAATGAAAAACTGTTTTTT. It encodes CASSPIPGPLNEKLFF.

The CDR3 nucleotides read TGTGCCTGGAGCGCTGGAGGCGGTAATAGCACAGATACGCAGTATTTT. It translates to CAWSAGGGNSTDTQYF. The J gene is TRBJ2-3, the V gene TRBV30; D is possibly TRBD2 (5 bases). The CDR3 loop spans 16 amino acids. V lost 3 bases and J lost 0, with 16 bases in between. Germline V CDR1 and CDR2: GTSNPN, SVGIG (reference sequence).

There are many counts of this clonotype. This chain uses TRBV20-1 with TRBJ1-1; D may be TRBD1 (5 bases). V shed 0 bases and J shed 5 bases, with 13 bases lying between them. The CDR3 is 14 amino acids. Germline CDR1 is DFQATT and CDR2 is SNEGSKA (reference sequence). CDR3 coding DNA: TGCAGTGCTAGAGAAGGGGTGGTGAGGACTGAAGCTTTCTTT. This gives the protein CSAREGVVRTEAFF.

The rearrangement uses TRBV4-2 and TRBJ2-5; TRBD1 aligns across 7 bases. This CDR3 comprises 16 residues. CDR1 and CDR2 from the germline V gene are LGHNA and YNFKEQ. V was pared by 4 bases and J by 2 bases, with 10 bases of the junction left unmatched. CDR3 coding DNA: TGTGCCAGCAGCCCCGGGGCAGGGGGAAATCAAGAGACCCAGTACTTC. It yields the protein CASSPGAGGNQETQYF.

The chain has TRBV27 and TRBJ1-6, with TRBD1 identical over 9 bases. Germline V gives CDR1 MNHEY, CDR2 SMNVEV (reference sequence). The trim removed 5 bases at V and 11 bases at J, leaving 7 bases unmatched. The CDR3 loop spans 14 amino acids. The CDR3 here is CASSLDYRGPPLHF. CDR3 sequence (DNA): TGTGCCAGCAGTCTAGATTACAGGGGGCCACCCCTCCACTTT.

There are a few counts of this clonotype. The chain recombines TRBV7-9 with TRBJ2-7; 11 bases line up with TRBD2. Germline V gene lookup returns CDR1 SEHNR and CDR2 FQNEAQ (reference sequence). V lost 1 base and J lost 2; bases outside the gene matches: 4. The CDR3 has 16 residues. CDR3 nucleotides: TGTGCCAGCAGCTTAGTTGAACTAGCGGGAGCCTACGAGCAGTACTTC. Translating gives CASSLVELAGAYEQYF. Supplemented by reference TRBV7-9 and TRBJ2-7, the full variable domain reads DTGVSQNPRHKITKRGQNVTFRCDPISEHNRLYWYRQTLGQGPEFLTYFQNEAQLEKSRLLSDRFSAERPKGSFSTLEIQRTEQGDSAMYLCASSLVELAGAYEQYFGPGTRLTVT.

This clonotype was observed a few times. This chain connects TRBV19 to TRBJ1-2; D gene ambiguous. Germline CDR1 reads LNHDA; CDR2 reads SQIVND (reference sequence). With 7 bases removed from V and 10 bases from J, the gap between germline ends came to 16 bases. The CDR3 extends over 12 amino acids. CDR3 protein: CASNHNMGDYTF. For the CDR3, the DNA is TGTGCCAGTAATCACAACATGGGAGACTACACCTTC.

This clonotype was picked up many times. The chain carries TRBV6-1 and TRBJ2-1; TRBD1 agrees at 8 bases. The CDR3 runs 15 residues. CDR1 and CDR2 from the germline V gene are MNHNS and SASEGT. V shed 5 bases, J shed 7 bases, and the junction held 10 bases outside the gene matches. CDR3 region: CASSPRTGTVNEQFF. The CDR3 DNA reads as TGTGCCAGCAGTCCCCGGACAGGGACGGTGAATGAGCAGTTCTTC.

This clonotype has a count of ten or more. The chain links TRBV30 to TRBJ2-1; D is perhaps TRBD1 (5 bases). CDR3 length equals 13 residues. Trimming left V 5 bases short and J 4 bases short, with 12 bases between. CDR1 is GTSNPN, CDR2 SVGIG, per germline (reference sequence). For the CDR3, the DNA is TGTGCCTGGGGGCAGGGCCAGTACAATGAGCAGTTCTTC. Its translation is CAWGQGQYNEQFF. The variable domain in full, with the rest retrieved from reference TRBV30 and TRBJ2-1, is SQTIHQWPATLVQPVGSPLSLECTVEGTSNPNLYWYRQAAGRGLQLLFYSVGIGQISSEVPQNLSASRPQDRQFILSSKKLLLSDSGFYLCAWGQGQYNEQFFGPGTRLTVL.

The sample holds many counts of this clonotype. The chain's CDR3 is CASSLGTGGQRTEAFF. DNA for the CDR3: TGTGCCAGCAGTTTGGGTACAGGGGGCCAGAGAACTGAAGCTTTCTTT. This chain joins TRBV27 and TRBJ1-1; 9 bases map to TRBD1. V lost 3 bases, J lost 5 bases, and 10 bases stayed unmatched. Looked up from germline, CDR1 is MNHEY and CDR2 is SMNVEV (reference sequence). The CDR3 length is 16 residues.

This clonotype was counted many times. The chain has TRBV6-1 and TRBJ2-5; the D is unclear. CDR1 is MNHNS, CDR2 SASEGT, per germline. V lost 1 base and J 4 bases, leaving 13 bases between the germline ends. The CDR3 runs 15 residues. The CDR3 nucleotides are TGTGCCAGCAGTGAAGGGGTGAAGGTTTTAGAGACCCAGTACTTC. Its protein is CASSEGVKVLETQYF.

The table lists this clonotype with many counts. V and J are TRBV29-1 and TRBJ2-5, with TRBD2 matching over 9 bases. The CDR3 is made up of 14 amino acids. CDR1 and CDR2 from the germline V gene are SQVTM and ANQGSEA. V dropped 6 bases and J dropped 5; count of bases not matched to a gene: 10. CDR3 sequence: CSVGAGGVGETQYF. The CDR3 region has the DNA TGCAGCGTCGGAGCGGGGGGAGTAGGGGAGACCCAGTACTTC.

This clonotype was observed many times. The chain recombines TRBV12-3 or TRBV12-4 with TRBJ2-7, with TRBD2 matching over 7 bases. The CDR3 is 16 residues long. Germline trimming cut 5 bases from V and 2 bases from J; bases unmatched to any gene: 12. CDR3 bases: TGTGCCAGCAGTCCATCGGGACGGCGGGGGACCTACGAGCAGTACTTC. It is translated as CASSPSGRRGTYEQYF.

The J gene is TRBJ2-7, the V gene TRBV29-1; perhaps TRBD1 as D (6 bases). Germline lookup yields CDR1 SQVTM and CDR2 ANQGSEA. Deletions cut 8 bases from V and 2 bases from J, with 13 bases between. This CDR3 region has 12 residues. The CDR3 DNA reads as TGCAGCATTGCGACAGGAGCCTACGAGCAGTACTTC. This encodes CSIATGAYEQYF.

Many counts were recorded for this clonotype. For the CDR3, the DNA is TGTGCCAGCACGCCCCACCACGACAGTCCCTACGAGCAGTACTTC. This translates into CASTPHHDSPYEQYF. V and J are TRBV28 and TRBJ2-7, with D tentatively TRBD1 (5 bases). Trimming took off 7 bases at V and 2 bases at J, with 18 bases between the two ends. This CDR3 spans 15 amino acids. Germline V gene data show CDR1 as MDHEN and CDR2 as SYDVKM.

This clonotype has ten or more counts. The rearrangement links TRBV27 to TRBJ1-2; 8 bases fit TRBD1. CDR1 is MNHEY and CDR2 is SMNVEV in the germline V gene (reference sequence). V was clipped by 0 bases and J by 7 bases; unmatched bases: 4. The CDR3 spans 14 residues. The CDR3 DNA reads as TGTGCCAGCAGTTTATCAGGCAGGGGGCCTGGCTACACCTTC. It yields the protein CASSLSGRGPGYTF.

This clonotype was seen at least ten times. CDR3: CASRGGTRSYNEQFF. The DNA of the CDR3 is TGTGCCAGCAGAGGCGGGACGCGCTCCTACAATGAGCAGTTCTTC. The chain carries TRBV2 and TRBJ2-1, with D maybe TRBD2 (6 bases). Trimming took off 6 bases at V and 0 bases at J, with 12 bases between the two ends. Looked up from germline, CDR1 is SNHLY and CDR2 is FYNNEI. The CDR3 totals 15 residues.

The rearrangement joins TRBV29-1 to TRBJ2-3, with TRBD1 identical over 8 bases. This CDR3 has 13 residues. From germline, CDR1 is SQVTM and CDR2 ANQGSEA. The V segment lost 3 bases and the J segment 1 base; nucleotides outside the gene matches: 0. CDR3 in amino acids: CSVEDRGTDTQYF. CDR3 bases: TGCAGCGTTGAGGACAGGGGCACAGATACGCAGTATTTT.

This clonotype was found a few times. The chain couples TRBV7-9 to TRBJ1-4; the match to TRBD1 covers 9 bases. This CDR3 has 16 residues. Trimming took 2 bases from V and 8 from J; bases not matched to a gene: 9. Germline-derived CDR1 and CDR2 are SEHNR and FQNEAQ (reference sequence). The CDR3 bases are TGTGCCAGCAGCTTATATTCCGGGACAGGGAGGGAAAAACTGTTTTTT. Protein sequence: CASSLYSGTGREKLFF.